The T cell receptor beta chain described here comes from a study of cytomegalovirus exposure and HLA in healthy donors listed by TCRdb under 2017. About the study as a whole: An earlier analysis of 587 of the donors reported 276 Gb of sequence data and 95 million to 140 million unique TCR beta sequences obtained from around 170 million T cells. Approximately 300 gigabases of sequencing data and tens of millions of unique TCR sequences made up an early release that covered some 640 HLA-typed donors. The genetic ancestry cluster associated with self-reported Caucasian donors included roughly 84% of the 300 to 450 genotyped donors. The aim of the study was to test whether cataloging public T cell receptors could identify signatures of past pathogen exposure. The study profiled the T cell repertoires of 550 to 700 subjects by immunosequencing and related them to cytomegalovirus serostatus. In addition to the first cohort of 666 subjects, a separate validation cohort of approximately 130 different subjects was used. To predict cytomegalovirus infection status, the study brought together high-throughput TCR immunosequencing, statistical association of individual TCRs with disease status, and machine learning. In a later analysis, previously published TCR beta repertoires from 500 to 750 donors were re-analyzed and high-resolution HLA genotyping was added so that TCR occurrence patterns could be studied. Rather than drawing on any new phenotypic data, the later analysis identified candidate immune exposures from TCR beta sequences and the way those sequences occurred across donors. An earlier analysis of some 500 of the donors used high-throughput TCR beta sequencing to judge whether each TCR beta V gene segment behaved as functional or pseudogenic. Donor age, sex, ethnicity and CMV serostatus were compiled alongside the repertoire data. A later genetic analysis used genome-wide SNP genotypes for about 60% of the roughly 670 donors, treating that subset as a discovery cohort. All discovery cohort repertoires had been generated on a single sequencing platform. Class I and class II HLA loci were covered by the typing at four-digit resolution. The number of typed donors differed by locus: 629-630 for A, B, C, DRB1 and DQB1; 500 to 550 for DQA1; approximately 600 for DPA1; and roughly 490 for DPB1. Roughly 5 DR-DQ haplotypes were handled as single units for association and clustering, since linkage in the cohort was strong. Among about 370 genotyped donors of the cohort, an average of around 250,000 unique TCR beta nucleotide sequences was sequenced per donor, of which about 19% were non-productive.

In total, 600 or so healthy bone marrow donors made up the cohort. Cohort members were all nominally healthy when sampled, although unrecorded immune exposures were likely present. The donor tested CMV seropositive, placing the donor among the 250 to 350 seropositive members of the cohort. A peripheral blood sample was provided by each donor, and peripheral blood mononuclear cells were used for TCR beta sequencing. The Qiagen DNeasy Blood Extraction Kit was used to extract genomic DNA from the blood cell samples. Comment on this clone: Its specific antigen is unknown. No much larger clone is present one base from it, and per-base qualities are unavailable.

Beyond this particular receptor, the publication reports: According to the authors, the approach could potentially be generalized to other disease states and immunological phenotypes. When HLA alleles, especially DR and DQ, strongly co-occurred, attributing TCR associations to individual alleles was difficult. Because counts were too low, 15 to 20 rarely observed V segments, including chromosome 9 orphons, were excluded from the earlier analysis of 587 of the donors. The study listed over 150 TCR beta chains as associated with cytomegalovirus. The classifier was reported to diagnose cytomegalovirus status with high specificity and sensitivity in both the original cohort and the validation cohort. Compared with equally common non-associated chains, HLA-associated TCR beta chains in a later analysis were more clonally expanded and had lower generation probabilities. Immune exposure information for the cohort was limited to CMV serostatus. Because some donors lacked HLA typing at each locus, the association tests relied only on the typed subset. Correlated functional status among segregating V segments might reflect linkage disequilibrium, but an unknown experimental factor could not be ruled out. According to a later genetic analysis, donors in an Asian-associated ancestry cluster had fewer N-insertions in productive TCRs than the approximately 700-donor mean. A further reported finding was that TCR beta sequences accurately predicted the HLA-A and HLA-B alleles for most subjects in the first cohort. Presence/absence analyses assumed roughly uniform sequencing depth across donors, an assumption that may not hold. Several of the top co-occurrence clusters appeared to be linked to parvovirus B19, influenza, CMV and Epstein-Barr virus, according to a later analysis. A later analysis associated approximately 17,000 TCR beta sequences with specific HLA alleles at a false discovery rate of 0.05. A group of highly shared sequence variants was considered likely to be a technical artifact of the sequencing pipeline. In this cohort, only TCR beta chains were sequenced, and detectable features were limited by the absence of alpha or paired-chain data. Broadly in line with IMGT annotations, most TCR beta V segments showed up in productive rearrangements about 87% or about 30% of the time in an earlier analysis of 587 of the donors. In vitro tests confirmed that a few of the cytomegalovirus-associated TCR beta chains recognize cytomegalovirus antigens. In a later analysis, most CMV-associated TCR beta chains were found to appear HLA-restricted, with HLA associations seemingly driven largely by CMV exposure. A later genetic analysis associated a missense DCLRE1C variant with V-gene and J-gene trimming of TCR beta chains, and an independent cohort replicated the association. Most TCR sequences were observed very rarely across donors, whereas some public TCRs were present in many individuals. A later analysis found that TCR association rates varied across HLA loci, with DRB1 alleles showing the most associated TCRs and HLA-C alleles the fewest.

The library was obtained by the immunoSEQ multiplex PCR assay. The multiplex PCR relied on a mix of 60 forward primers for TCR Vbeta segments and 13 reverse primers for TCR Jbeta segments. The CDR3 region of rearranged TCR beta genes was amplified from genomic DNA by a multiplex PCR assay. On the Illumina HiSeq System, the amplified TCR beta libraries were sequenced as 87-base-pair reads. As for how the authors treated the data: Across the 600 to 700 repertoires, a later analysis counted tens of millions of unique TCR beta chains, 9.5 million to 12 million of which were shared by at least two donors. A nearest-neighbor algorithm error-corrected the raw reads and collapsed the reads into unique sequences, merging closely related sequences to remove PCR and sequencing errors. CDR3 sequences were aligned to IMGT reference sequences to assign V, D and J gene segments. For a sequence to be retained, a match of at least six nucleotides was required to both a V gene segment and a J gene segment. Rearrangements were called productive when the CDR3 lacked stop codons and stayed in frame with V and J; all others were non-productive. Following IMGT convention, CDR3 was defined as the stretch from the second conserved V-encoded cysteine up to the conserved J-encoded phenylalanine. The earlier analysis of about 590 of the donors excluded sequences that lacked an unambiguous match to a single V gene segment. An earlier analysis of some 610 of the donors called V segments functional above 56.7% productive rearrangements and segregating when the between-donor standard deviation exceeded 5%. To diagnose cytomegalovirus status from the catalog of TCR beta chain sequences, a statistical classification framework was built. A later analysis assigned V and J genes by comparing TCR nucleotide sequences with IMGT/GENE-DB human TR gene sequences. In a later analysis, CDR3 sequences and most-parsimonious VDJ recombination scenarios were assigned using the TCRdist pipeline. In a later analysis, each TCR beta chain was defined by its CDR3 amino acid sequence together with its V-gene family, and reads lacking a unique V-gene family were excluded. To address suspected cross-contamination and a sequencing artifact, a later analysis removed roughly 580 highly shared, low-generation-probability nucleotide sequences. In a later analysis, a clonal expansion index was calculated for each public chain from normalized within-repertoire ranks of inferred template counts. In a later analysis, generation probabilities were computed with a VDJ recombination model fitted to out-of-frame rearrangements, and the resulting probabilities were checked against IGoR. In a later analysis, TCR-TCR, TCR-HLA and TCR-CMV co-occurrence was scored with hypergeometric tests, and a repertoire-size bias correction was applied to TCR pairs. A later analysis estimated false discovery rates by permuting HLA or CMV assignments 20 times. In a later analysis, co-occurring TCRs were grouped with DBSCAN, and TCRdist sequence similarity was added when clustering was performed within HLA-allele-positive subsets. Repertoires with fewer than 30,000 or more than 120,000 public chains, plus five repertoires with anomalous nucleotide sharing, were excluded from co-occurrence clustering. TCRdb retrieved this table from immuneACCESS and kept in-frame rearrangements only. Not all clones are present; in checked studies, unresolved V genes account for under half, and no reason is known for the remainder. The V and J calls and clone size are taken from that table; D and trimming were inferred from the DNA. Across this sample there are 250,000 to 350,000 clones, with approximately 90% seen only once. The biggest ten clones account for less than 4% of the sample.

Sequencing input: PBMCs. This clonotype originated in a man between 40 and 49 years old in good health and CMV-seropositive.

The nucleotide sequence reads TGTGCCAGCAGCACGGACAGCGCCAGCTCCTACGAGCAGTACTTC. It is translated as CASSTDSASSYEQYF. This chain joins TRBV27 to TRBJ2-7; a weak D assignment points to TRBD1 (6 bases agree). Spanning cysteine to phenylalanine, the CDR3 consists of 15 amino acids. Only the CDR3 DNA is retained, 45 bases long and in frame from the first base. The germline V gene (reference sequence) specifies MNHEY as CDR1 and SMNVEV as CDR2. V loses 6 bases, J loses 0 bases, and the germline ends lie 15 bases apart.